Listed below are T cell receptor beta chains from one sample, sequenced in a study of Tregs in tolerant kidney transplant recipients. Method: immunoSEQ multiplex PCR; TCRdb's copy keeps in-frame clones and lacks some. The sample records around 31,000 clones, 65% to 85% being singletons. These receptors have no identified antigens. Material for sequencing was Tregs from blood cultured with allogeneic cells. The receptors stem from a human donor in good health. Each CDR3 is given with its conserved first and last residue. D genes are given only for firm matches. The listing skips clone size in some rows; elsewhere it reads once, few, many or a size class.

j_call | clone_size | d_call | v_call | cdr3_nt | cdr3_aa
TRBJ1-2 | - | - | TRBV5-1 | TGCGCCAGCAGCCAGGCCCTTAACTATGGCTACACCTTC | CASSQALNYGYTF
TRBJ2-5 | - | TRBD2 | TRBV13 | TGTGCCAGCAGCTCAGAAGGACTAGCGGGCATAAGGAACCAAGAGACCCAGTACTTC | CASSSEGLAGIRNQETQYF
TRBJ2-3 | - | - | TRBV5-8 | TGTGCCAGCAGCTTTGGGGCGGGCACCCCTGGGGATACGCAGTATTTT | CASSFGAGTPGDTQYF
TRBJ1-1 | - | - | TRBV21-1 | TGTGCCAGCAGCAAGGAGGGAGATTCTGGCACTGAAGCTTTCTTT | CASSKEGDSGTEAFF
TRBJ1-5 | few | - | TRBV7-2 | TGTGCCAGCAGCTTAGCAGGGGGTACCGATCAGCCCCAGCATTTT | CASSLAGGTDQPQHF
TRBJ2-7 | once | - | TRBV6-1 | TGTGCCAGCAGCATCTCCGGGAACCCGCAGTACTTC | CASSISGNPQYF
TRBJ2-2 | once | TRBD1 | TRBV4-1 | TGCGCCAGCAGCCACCTGGACAGGGCCTTCGCGAACACCGGGGAGCTGTTTTTT | CASSHLDRAFANTGELFF
TRBJ1-5 | - | - | TRBV15 | TGTGCCACCAGCAACGGGCGCAGTCGGTTCCAGCATTTT | CATSNGRSRFQHF
TRBJ2-3 | once | TRBD2 | TRBV9 | TGTGCCAGCAGCGTAGCTCCGCGCGGGGGGGAGCGAGTCACGCAGTATTTT | CASSVAPRGGERVTQYF
TRBJ2-2 | - | TRBD2 | TRBV4-3 | TGCGCCAGCAGCCAAGAGTCACTAGCGGGCGGGGAGCTGTTTTTT | CASSQESLAGGELFF
TRBJ1-1 | - | - | TRBV7-8 | TGTGCCAGTGTCCTGGGTCGGAACACTGAAGCTTTCTTT | CASVLGRNTEAFF
TRBJ2-5 | - | - | TRBV29-1 | TGCAGCGTTGAGCAGGGGAATAGTAAGACCCAGTACTTC | CSVEQGNSKTQYF
TRBJ2-5 | - | - | TRBV11-3 | TGTGCCAGCAGCCTACGGGGCACTGAGACCCAGTACTTC | CASSLRGTETQYF
TRBJ1-2 | - | TRBD1 | TRBV28 | TGTGCAACCCGGGACAGTCTCTATGGCTACACCTTC | CATRDSLYGYTF
TRBJ1-2 | - | TRBD1 | TRBV2 | TGTGCCAGCAGTGACAGGGGGACGAGGGGCTACACCTTC | CASSDRGTRGYTF
TRBJ2-3 | - | TRBD2 | TRBV2 | TGTGCCAGCAGGTATAGCGGGGAATCGCAGTATTTT | CASRYSGESQYF
TRBJ2-1 | - | - | TRBV7-2 | TGTGCCAGCAGCTTAGGATCAGCGGCTGCCTACAATGAGCAGTTCTTC | CASSLGSAAAYNEQFF
TRBJ1-2 | - | - | TRBV4-1 | TGCGCCAGCAGCCAAGAAGTAGGAGTTGGCTACACCTTC | CASSQEVGVGYTF
TRBJ2-3 | few | - | TRBV5-1 | TGCGCCAGCAGCTTGGCAGGAGGAGGGGGCACAGATACGCAGTATTTT | CASSLAGGGGTDTQYF
TRBJ2-4 | - | - | TRBV27 | TGTGCCAGCAGTTTATCAGGCCGGGTTACAAATCTCCCTCAGTACTTC | CASSLSGRVTNLPQYF
TRBJ1-1 | - | - | TRBV6-6 | TGTGCCAGCAGTTACTTCGGTCAGGGTATATCTGAAGCTTTCTTT | CASSYFGQGISEAFF
TRBJ1-3 | - | - | TRBV30 | TGTGCCTGGGCGGGGGGGGACACCATATATTTT | CAWAGGDTIYF
TRBJ2-7 | few | TRBD1 | TRBV14 | TGTGCCAGCAGCCTACAGACAGGGAGCTACGAGCAGTACTTC | CASSLQTGSYEQYF
TRBJ2-5 | - | - | TRBV5-1 | TGCGCCAGCAGTTACGGGTCAAAGGGGGGAGAGACCCAGTACTTC | CASSYGSKGGETQYF
TRBJ2-7 | once | - | TRBV2 | TGTGCCAGCCTAAGGGACTACGAGCAGTACTTC | CASLRDYEQYF
TRBJ2-2 | - | - | TRBV7-3 | TGTGCCAGCAGCTCAGACACCGGGGAGCTGTTTTTT | CASSSDTGELFF